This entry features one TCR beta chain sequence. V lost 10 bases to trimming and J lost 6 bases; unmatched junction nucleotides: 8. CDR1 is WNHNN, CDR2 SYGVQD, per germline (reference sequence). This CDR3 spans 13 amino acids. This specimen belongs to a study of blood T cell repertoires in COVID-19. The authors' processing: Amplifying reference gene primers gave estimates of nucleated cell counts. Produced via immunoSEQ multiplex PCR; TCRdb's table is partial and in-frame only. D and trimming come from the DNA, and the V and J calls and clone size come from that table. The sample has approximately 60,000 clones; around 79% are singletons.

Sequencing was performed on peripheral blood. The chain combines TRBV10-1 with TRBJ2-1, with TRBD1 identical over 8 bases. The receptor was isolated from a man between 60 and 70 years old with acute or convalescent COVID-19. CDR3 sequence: CATQGAGVNEQFF. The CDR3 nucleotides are TGCGCCACCCAGGGGGCGGGTGTCAATGAGCAGTTCTTC.